These 6 T cell receptor beta chains were all obtained from the same sample, sequenced in a study of blood T cell repertoires in COVID-19. Here immunoSEQ multiplex PCR was the method, and the copy in TCRdb shows in-frame clones only, minus some. The repertoire holds approximately 170,000 clones, with about 85% as singletons. Sequencing was carried out using peripheral blood. All receptors derive from a man between 60 and 70 years old who had recovered from COVID-19.

V and J are TRBV19 and TRBJ1-5, with 7 bases fitting TRBD1. From germline, CDR1 is LNHDA and CDR2 SQIVND (reference sequence). The CDR3 has 17 residues. The ends lost 5 bases at V and 0 bases at J; junction bases unmatched: 10. The CDR3 loop is CASSLRGRIDSNQPQHF. CDR3 bases: TGTGCCAGTAGTCTCAGGGGGAGGATAGATAGCAATCAGCCCCAGCATTTT.

V usage is TRBV5-1 and J usage is TRBJ2-5; D perhaps matches TRBD1 (6 bases). V was clipped by 2 bases and J by 2 bases, with 10 bases between them. The CDR3 loop spans 14 amino acids. CDR1 and CDR2 (germline): SGHRS, YFSETQ. The CDR3 DNA is TGCGCCAGCAGCTTCCAGGGGTCTCAAGAGACCCAGTACTTC. Its translation: CASSFQGSQETQYF.

DNA of the CDR3: TGTGCCAGTAGTCTCGGGACAGGGGATAATAATTCACCCCTCCACTTT. Translating it yields CASSLGTGDNNSPLHF. The J gene is TRBJ1-6, the V gene TRBV19; 10 nucleotides match TRBD1. Germline lookup yields CDR1 LNHDA and CDR2 SQIVND (reference sequence). The CDR3 is made up of 16 amino acids. V shed 5 bases and J 5 bases; nucleotides not matched to a gene: 6. Full variable domain (outside the CDR3, taken from reference TRBV19 and TRBJ1-6): DGGITQSPKYLFRKEGQNVTLSCEQNLNHDAMYWYRQDPGQGLRLIYYSQIVNDFQKGDIAEGYSVSREKKESFPLTVTSAQKNPTAFYLCASSLGTGDNNSPLHFGNGTRLTVT.

The genes are TRBV5-4 and TRBJ2-7; tentatively, D is TRBD2 (6 bases). The V end lost 1 base, the J end lost 3 bases, and 11 bases lay between the germline ends. This CDR3 has 14 amino acids. The V gene's germline CDR1 is SGHNT and CDR2 YYREEE (reference sequence). The CDR3 nucleotides are TGTGCCAGCAGCTTGCCCGGAGGGGACTACGAGCAGTACTTC. Encoded protein: CASSLPGGDYEQYF.

This sequence joins TRBV5-1 and TRBJ1-2, with D perhaps matching TRBD1 (6 bases). The CDR3 sequence is 15 residues long. Germline CDR1 is SGHRS and CDR2 is YFSETQ. The V gene lost 0 bases and the J gene lost 3 bases, with 12 bases spanning the gap. The CDR3 loop reads CASSLVGGPDYGYTF. CDR3 DNA: TGCGCCAGCAGCTTGGTAGGGGGACCCGACTATGGCTACACCTTC.

This clone was seen a single time. The rearrangement links TRBV18 to TRBJ2-7; weak D call: TRBD2 (5 bases). Germline V gives CDR1 KGHSH, CDR2 LQKENI. CDR3 size: 14 residues. Trimming removed 3 bases at V and 3 bases at J, with 12 bases between. The CDR3 protein is CASSPERVYYEQYF. The CDR3 DNA follows: TGTGCCAGCTCACCGGAGAGGGTTTACTACGAGCAGTACTTC.